This T cell receptor beta chain came from a study of blood T cells in healthy people across ages. Points from the study as a whole: CMV status of donors was unknown, possibly confounding expanded clonotype changes. Researchers deemed the diversity estimates from one million T cells underestimates. Naive T cell percentage showed a strong correlation with TCR beta diversity.

Note on this clonotype: The antigen is undetermined.

Using a J-beta primer mix together with a sample-barcoded 5' primer, a second PCR was run for roughly 6 to 12 cycles. MiXCR was run by TCRdb on the 5' RACE reads, yielding one entry per CDR3 protein. The sample shows around 520,000 distinct CDR3 sequences, roughly a quarter of them seen only once. Germline lookup yields CDR1 LGHDT and CDR2 YNNKEL (reference sequence). With 2 bases removed from V and 2 bases from J, the gap between germline ends came to 6 bases. The length of the CDR3 is 14 residues. The same sample was also used in a study of T cells of mothers and their children.

The receptor's source is a boy between 2 and 15 years old in good health. What was sequenced was blood. This rearrangement joins TRBV3-1 to TRBJ2-2; perhaps D is TRBD1 or TRBD2 (5 bases each). The CDR3 bases are TGTGCCAGCAGCCAACGGGACAACACCGGGGAGCTGTTTTTT. It is translated as CASSQRDNTGELFF.